This entry is about one T cell receptor beta chain. In the source study's methods: Reference gene primers were amplified, and this amplification served to estimate nucleated cell counts. Some clones are missing from TCRdb's copy, which holds only in-frame ones; the method was immunoSEQ multiplex PCR. V and J calls and clone size follow that table, whereas D and trimming were derived from the DNA. Of about 42,000 clones listed, around 89% are singletons. This sample is drawn from a study of blood T cell repertoires in COVID-19. Study as a whole: Collection of acute and convalescent COVID-19 samples took place in the United States, Italy and Spain. PBMCs, B-cell-depleted T cells, or T cells provided the cDNA or gDNA that made up the material.

The CDR3 loop spans 14 amino acids. V was cut by 6 bases and J by 3 bases, with 14 bases left in between. Germline V gene sequence: CDR1 SGHAT, CDR2 FQNNGV. The sample taken for sequencing was peripheral blood. The gene calls are TRBV11-2 and TRBJ1-1; no clear D. The TCR was taken from a man under 40 with active or convalescent COVID-19. The CDR3 DNA reads as TGTGCCAGCAGGAAACTAATGGTGTACACTGAAGCTTTCTTT. As protein: CASRKLMVYTEAFF.